The 10 T cell receptor beta chains reported below all come from one sample, sequenced in a study of blood T cell repertoires in COVID-19. The protocol was immunoSEQ multiplex PCR, while the TCRdb copy is restricted to in-frame clones and leaves out a portion. The table has more than 70,000 clones, 75% to 95% seen once. The sample taken for sequencing was peripheral blood. Receptors originate from a woman aged 45-59 years in a cohort sampled during active COVID-19.

This clone occurred once. This rearrangement joins TRBV3-1 (or the pseudogene TRBV3-2) to TRBJ1-1; D is undetermined. This CDR3 is 16 amino acids long. Deletions cut 3 bases from V and 1 base from J, with 15 bases between. Per germline, CDR1 LGHDT and CDR2 YNNKEL (reference sequence). The CDR3 loop is CASSHNLGGENTEAFF. CDR3 sequence (DNA): TGTGCCAGCAGCCACAATTTGGGCGGGGAGAACACTGAAGCTTTCTTT.

This clone was seen a single time. The chain recombines TRBV11-2 with TRBJ2-3, with 9 nucleotides matching TRBD1. V was pared by 2 bases and J by 9 bases, with 9 bases of the junction left unmatched. This CDR3 region has 15 residues. Germline V lookup: CDR1 SGHAT, CDR2 FQNNGV. This chain's CDR3 is CASSLQYNDRGTQYF. The CDR3 DNA is TGTGCCAGCAGCTTACAATACAACGACAGGGGGACGCAGTATTTT.

V usage is TRBV12-5 and J usage is TRBJ1-2; possible D gene TRBD1, 5 bases. Looked up from germline, CDR1 is LGHNT and CDR2 is FRNRAP. V dropped 2 bases and J dropped 3 bases, with 7 bases sitting between them. This CDR3 comprises 13 residues. In DNA form, the CDR3 reads TGTGCTAGTGGTTTGTCCAGGGACTATGGCTACACCTTC. Protein sequence: CASGLSRDYGYTF.

This clone was detected only once. V gene TRBV2 combines with J gene TRBJ2-2; 7 bases align to TRBD2. This CDR3 is 15 amino acids long. After removal of 7 bases from V and 0 bases from J, the junction contained 5 bases not matched to a gene. In germline, CDR1 is SNHLY, CDR2 FYNNEI. CDR3 in DNA: TGTGCCAGCAAAAAGGGGAGGGCGAACACCGGGGAGCTGTTTTTT. Protein product: CASKKGRANTGELFF.

This chain joins TRBV19 and TRBJ2-7; D may be TRBD2 (5 bases). Trimming took off 1 base at V and 2 bases at J, with 6 bases between the two ends. The germline V gene has CDR1 LNHDA and CDR2 SQIVND (reference sequence). The CDR3 has 13 residues. CDR3 loop: CASSIGLPYEQYF. DNA for the CDR3: TGTGCCAGTAGTATAGGACTACCCTACGAGCAGTACTTC.

This chain uses TRBV2 with TRBJ2-7, with a possible D match to TRBD2 (5 bases). The germline V gene has CDR1 SNHLY and CDR2 FYNNEI. Trimming cost V 6 bases and J 2 bases, with 11 bases left between them. The CDR3 has 13 amino acids. Written as DNA, the CDR3 is TGTGCCAGCAGGTCTGCGGGTCCCTACGAGCAGTACTTC. It translates to CASRSAGPYEQYF.

This sequence joins TRBV29-1 and TRBJ2-7; 8 nucleotides line up with TRBD2. Germline V gives CDR1 SQVTM, CDR2 ANQGSEA. The J segment lost 3 bases and the V segment lost 3 bases, leaving 4 bases of the junction unmatched. The CDR3 length is 13 residues. This CDR3 reads CSVDFGTSYEQYF. CDR3 bases: TGCAGCGTTGACTTCGGGACTAGCTACGAGCAGTACTTC.

The V call is TRBV5-1, the J call TRBJ2-3; 8 bases agree with TRBD2. V dropped 3 bases and J dropped 2; count of bases not matched to a gene: 11. In germline, CDR1 is SGHRS, CDR2 YFSETQ. This CDR3 is 17 amino acids long. CDR3 region: CASSYSGVAGTTDTQYF. The CDR3 coding sequence is TGCGCCAGCAGCTATTCCGGGGTAGCGGGGACCACAGATACGCAGTATTTT.

Note on this clone: The sample holds other DNA sequences that translate to the same CDR3. This chain links TRBV9 with TRBJ2-5, with 11 bases that match TRBD1. Germline assignment: CDR1 SGDLS and CDR2 YYNGEE. After removal of 0 bases from V and 5 bases from J, the junction contained 6 bases not matched to a gene. The CDR3 totals 16 residues. CDR3 residues: CASSVGGQGASETQYF. The CDR3 DNA reads as TGTGCCAGCAGCGTAGGAGGACAGGGGGCGTCGGAGACCCAGTACTTC.

The gene calls are TRBV3-1 (or the pseudogene TRBV3-2) and TRBJ1-2; no clear D gene. The ends were cut back, 4 bases at V and 8 bases at J, with 11 bases in the middle. CDR3 length: 12 residues. The germline gives CDR1 LGHDT, CDR2 YNNKEL (reference sequence). The CDR3 loop reads CASSPAFGGYTF. The CDR3, as DNA: TGTGCCAGCAGCCCCGCCTTCGGGGGCTACACCTTC.